The entry that follows covers one T cell receptor (beta chain) sequence. Its target is not known. TCRdb itself ran the 5' RACE reads through MiXCR, one entry per CDR3 protein. The sample yields 1.5 million to 2 million distinct CDR3 sequences, about 32% seen once. The data originate from a study of identical twins. Study-level results: The study found weaker excess twin sharing in beta out-of-frame sequences.

V was clipped by 3 bases and J by 13 bases, with 16 bases between them. The CDR3 totals 14 residues. Germline assignment: CDR1 SEHNR and CDR2 FQNEAQ (reference sequence). The receptor was isolated from a newborn girl in good health. The sequenced material came from cord blood. V is TRBV7-9 and J is TRBJ1-6; D not certain. For the CDR3, the DNA is TGTGCCAGCAGCTTCTCGTGGACGGATTTCCCCCTCCACTTT. As protein: CASSFSWTDFPLHF.